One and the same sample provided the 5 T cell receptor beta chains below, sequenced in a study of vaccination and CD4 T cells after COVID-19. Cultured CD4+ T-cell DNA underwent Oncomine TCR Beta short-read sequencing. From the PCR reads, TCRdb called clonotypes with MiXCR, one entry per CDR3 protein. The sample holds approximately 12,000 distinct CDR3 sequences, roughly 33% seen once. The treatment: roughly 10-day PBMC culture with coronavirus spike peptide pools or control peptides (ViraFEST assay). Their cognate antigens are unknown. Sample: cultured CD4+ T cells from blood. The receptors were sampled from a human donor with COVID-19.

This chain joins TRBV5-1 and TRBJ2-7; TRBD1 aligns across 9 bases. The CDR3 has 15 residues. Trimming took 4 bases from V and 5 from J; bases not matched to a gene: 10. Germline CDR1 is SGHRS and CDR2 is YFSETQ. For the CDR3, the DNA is TGCGCCAGCAGCCCCGGGACAGGGCTCCGCGACGAGCAGTACTTC. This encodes CASSPGTGLRDEQYF.

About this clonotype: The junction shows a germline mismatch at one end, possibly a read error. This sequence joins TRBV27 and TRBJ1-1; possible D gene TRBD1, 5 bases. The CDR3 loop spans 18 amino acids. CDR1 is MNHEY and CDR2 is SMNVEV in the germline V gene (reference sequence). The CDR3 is CAGRKTSYRNFMNTEAFF. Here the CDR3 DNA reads TGTGCCGGCAGAAAAACTTCGTACAGGAACTTCATGAACACTGAAGCTTTCTTT.

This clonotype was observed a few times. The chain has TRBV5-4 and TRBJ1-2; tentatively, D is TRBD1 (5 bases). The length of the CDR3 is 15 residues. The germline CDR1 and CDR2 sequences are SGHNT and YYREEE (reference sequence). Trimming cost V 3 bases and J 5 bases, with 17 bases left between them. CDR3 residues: CASSSGQGRLYGYTF. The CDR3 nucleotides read TGTGCCAGCAGCTCAGGGCAGGGAAGGCTTTATGGCTACACCTTC.

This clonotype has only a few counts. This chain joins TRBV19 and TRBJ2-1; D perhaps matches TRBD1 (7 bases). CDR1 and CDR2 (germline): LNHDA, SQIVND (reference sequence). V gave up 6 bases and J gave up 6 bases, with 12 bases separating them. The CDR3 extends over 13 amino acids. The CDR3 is CASSGQGGNEQFF. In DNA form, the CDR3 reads TGTGCCAGTAGCGGTCAGGGGGGCAATGAGCAGTTCTTC.

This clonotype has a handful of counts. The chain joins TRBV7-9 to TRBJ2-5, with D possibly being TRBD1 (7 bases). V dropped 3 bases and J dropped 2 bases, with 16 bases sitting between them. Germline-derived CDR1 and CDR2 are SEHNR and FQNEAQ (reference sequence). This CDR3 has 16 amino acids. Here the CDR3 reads CASSFDPRGQQETQYF. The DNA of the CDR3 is TGTGCCAGCAGCTTTGACCCGCGGGGACAGCAAGAGACCCAGTACTTC.